This T cell receptor (beta chain) was profiled in a study of blood T cell repertoires in COVID-19 (dated by TCRdb to 2020 to 2021). A note on the overall study: Samples covering the acute and convalescent phases of COVID-19 were provided by collaborators in the United States, Italy and Spain. The material from the prospective study consisted of cDNA or gDNA derived from T cells, B-cell-depleted T cells, or PBMCs. Subjects who had been exposed to COVID-19, were actively infected with it, or had recovered from it provided the deeply sampled blood TCRbeta repertoires that made up the dataset. A freely available public database, intended as a resource for researchers studying the immune response to SARS-CoV-2, is where the repertoires were released. Samples came from the ongoing ImmuneRACE study (first 160 participants) plus 1,254 subjects from 6 global collaborators. Sample metadata almost always included a de-identified subject ID, COVID-19 status, age in years and sex. Where HLA class I and class II types were available, the types were taken from metadata supplied by the sample provider, not from assay-based typing. What the authors observed across the whole study: How much clinical and demographic metadata was included differed by source and by participant, and the metadata was provided uncurated.

As to this clone: The antigen it binds to is not known. No base-level quality is on record; no much larger clone is a single base apart.

Samples from volunteer blood donors who had recovered from COVID-19 were contributed by a second Seattle source. Whole blood was collected in K2EDTA tubes by collaborating institutions according to the institutions' own protocols. Collaborator samples were shipped for TCRbeta analysis as frozen whole blood, isolated PBMCs, or DNA extracted from either sample type. TCRbeta CDR3 regions were amplified from genomic DNA using the immunoSEQ Assay, a bias-controlled multiplex PCR. In the original analysis: The number of nucleated cells in each sample was estimated by amplification of reference gene primers within the assay. To quantify the absolute abundance of each unique TCRbeta CDR3 rearrangement, sequence reads were collapsed and filtered. For each sample, productive Simpson clonality was calculated as the square root of Simpson's diversity index over productive rearrangements. In TCRdb, the immuneACCESS table is reduced to in-frame sequences with V and J assigned. These tables do not hold every clone; where another copy was compared, an unresolved V gene accounts for under half, and the others remain unexplained. The DNA gave D and trimming, while V, J and clone size come from that table. The sample table contains around 150,000 clones; only one count was recorded for roughly 86% of them. Less than 5% of the sample goes to the ten largest clones.

The source of this sequence is a woman aged 55-70 years who had recovered from COVID-19. The sequencing input was peripheral blood.

The nucleotides are TGCGCCAGCAGCCGACCGACAGGCACCGGGGAGCTGTTTTTT. Translated, this is CASSRPTGTGELFF. The chain is assembled from TRBV4-1 and TRBJ2-2; tentative D gene TRBD1, with 6 bases matching. V is pared back by 4 bases and J by 4 bases, with 10 bases lying between the germline termini. The germline V gene sets CDR1 to MGHRA and CDR2 to YSYEKL. Spanning cysteine to phenylalanine, the CDR3 consists of 14 amino acids. Just CDR3 DNA is preserved here, 42 bases in frame from base 1.